The rows below give T cell receptor beta chains drawn from one sample of a study of response to subunit inactivated influenza vaccine. TCRdb reprocessed the RT-PCR reads via MiXCR and lists one record per CDR3 protein. The repertoire includes roughly 670,000 distinct CDR3 sequences, 11% to 15% of them detected once, and around 7.6% sits in the top ten. This specimen consisted of PBMCs from blood, obtained less than 15 days before vaccination. These receptors were taken from a man aged 50-59 years who received an inactivated influenza vaccine. Both conserved end residues are part of each CDR3. Fields, in order: CDR3 DNA, CDR3 protein, clone size, J gene, V gene, D gene. D genes are given only for firm matches. Size values are once, few and many counts, or a class for expanded clones, and some rows have none.

TGTGCCAGCAGCACATCCGGGACTAGCGACAATGAGCAGTTCTTC CASSTSGTSDNEQFF few TRBJ2-1 TRBV11-1 TRBD2
TGCAGTGCTAGGCCAGCGGGAGAGTACGAGCAGTACTTC CSARPAGEYEQYF NA TRBJ2-7 TRBV20-1 TRBD2
TGTGCCAGCAGCGATGGGACAGGGAAAATTGAGCAGTTCTTC CASSDGTGKIEQFF once TRBJ2-1 TRBV7-9 TRBD1
TGTGCCAGCAGTGTCCTGTTCAGCACAGATACGCAGTATTTT CASSVLFSTDTQYF once TRBJ2-3 TRBV2 NA
TGTGCCAGTAGTCATGCTAGGGGGGAGCTGTTTTTT CASSHARGELFF few TRBJ2-2 TRBV19 NA
TGTGCCAGCAGCGAACGGGACTTCCAAGAGACCCAGTACTTC CASSERDFQETQYF few TRBJ2-5 TRBV25-1 NA
TGTGCCAGCAGCCTAAGGACTAGCGGGCGAACCTACAATGAGCAGTTCTTC CASSLRTSGRTYNEQFF few TRBJ2-1 TRBV6-1 TRBD2
TGCAGTGCTAAAACTCGGCAGAACACCGGGGAGCTGTTTTTT CSAKTRQNTGELFF few TRBJ2-2 TRBV20-1 NA
TGTGCCAGCAGCTTACTGGGGTTTGCCACAGATACGCAGTATTTT CASSLLGFATDTQYF few TRBJ2-3 TRBV7-3 NA
TGTGCCAGCAGCTTAGCGGCAGGGCTGAATGAGCAGTTCTTC CASSLAAGLNEQFF NA TRBJ2-1 TRBV7-2 NA
TGCGCCAGCAGCCAAGAAGCGGGGGGAACAGATACGCAGTATTTT CASSQEAGGTDTQYF many TRBJ2-3 TRBV4-3 TRBD2
TGTGCCAGCAGCCAAGCCCGCGGAAACACCATATATTTT CASSQARGNTIYF NA TRBJ1-3 TRBV3-1 NA
TGTGCCAGCAGTTACTCTGGTCGGGGACACTACGAGCAGTACTTC CASSYSGRGHYEQYF NA TRBJ2-7 TRBV6-2/TRBV6-3 NA
TGCAGTGCTAGACCGACAGGGGGTCAAATAGATACGCAGTATTTT CSARPTGGQIDTQYF few TRBJ2-3 TRBV20-1 TRBD1
TGTGCCAGCAGAAGACAGGTGATGGATACGCAGTATTTT CASRRQVMDTQYF NA TRBJ2-3 TRBV6-2/TRBV6-3 NA
TGTGCCAGCAGCGTTCTGAGCAATCAGCCCCAGCATTTT CASSVLSNQPQHF few TRBJ1-5 TRBV12-3/TRBV12-4 NA
TGCGCCAGCAGCCAACTCAGGGGGAAGGTCACTGAAGCTTTCTTT CASSQLRGKVTEAFF NA TRBJ1-1 TRBV4-1 TRBD1
TGTGCCAGCAGATTGGACAGGGGTCGCACCGGGGAGCTGTTTTTT CASRLDRGRTGELFF few TRBJ2-2 TRBV6-1 TRBD1
TGTGCCAGCAGCCAAGTCGGGGGGCTCCAGCATTTT CASSQVGGLQHF NA TRBJ1-5 TRBV3-1 NA
TGCAGCGTTGATGGCACTGGTGGGACTGAAGCTTTCTTT CSVDGTGGTEAFF few TRBJ1-1 TRBV29-1 NA
TGCAGCGTGGGGGACAGGACCTATGGCTACACCTTC CSVGDRTYGYTF NA TRBJ1-2 TRBV29-1 TRBD1
TGCAGTGCCCTCCGGGACAGGGGGCTTAGCGAGCAGTACTTC CSALRDRGLSEQYF few TRBJ2-7 TRBV20-1 TRBD1
TGTGCCATCAGTACCTTCGGGGATACGCAGTATTTT CAISTFGDTQYF once TRBJ2-3 TRBV10-3 NA
TGTGCCAGCAGTCTACTCCGGGACAGGGGATATGAAAAACTGTTTTTT CASSLLRDRGYEKLFF NA TRBJ1-4 TRBV28 TRBD1
TGCAGTGCTGCACAGGGAAGATATAGCAATCAGCCCCAGCATTTT CSAAQGRYSNQPQHF NA TRBJ1-5 TRBV20-1 NA
TGTGCCAGCAGTTCGCATAAGACAGGGGCCAATTCACCCCTCCACTTT CASSSHKTGANSPLHF few TRBJ1-6 TRBV27 TRBD1
TGCAGTGCTAGAGATAGTACTAGCGGAGCCTACGAGCAGTACTTC CSARDSTSGAYEQYF NA TRBJ2-7 TRBV20-1 TRBD2
TGTGCCAGCAGCCAGACAGTGCCTTATATCACAGATACGCAGTATTTT CASSQTVPYITDTQYF few TRBJ2-3 TRBV12-3/TRBV12-4 NA
TGTGCCAGCAGTGAAACTAGCGGGAGGTGGTACGAGCAGTACTTC CASSETSGRWYEQYF NA TRBJ2-7 TRBV6-1 TRBD2
TGTGCCAGCAGCCTCGGGAGCAGGAACGAGCAGTACTTC CASSLGSRNEQYF few TRBJ2-7 TRBV4-2 NA
TGTGCCAGCAGCTTAACCAGGAACTATGGCTACACCTTC CASSLTRNYGYTF few TRBJ1-2 TRBV7-2 NA
TGTGCCAGCAGTGATCCAGCGGTCTACGAGCAGTACTTC CASSDPAVYEQYF NA TRBJ2-7 TRBV6-2/TRBV6-3 NA
TGCGCCAGCCTGAGCGGGGCTTCTTCTAGCACAGATACGCAGTATTTT CASLSGASSSTDTQYF NA TRBJ2-3 TRBV5-1 TRBD2
TGTGCCAGCAGCCTACCGTCTAGCGGGAGTTGGTATGAGCAGTTCTTC CASSLPSSGSWYEQFF NA TRBJ2-1 TRBV11-2 TRBD2
TGTGCCAGCACCCCGGGGGGGAATAGCAATCAGCCCCAGCATTTT CASTPGGNSNQPQHF many TRBJ1-5 TRBV28 NA
TGTGCCAGCAGTTACGAGGAGGGGGGGCTATTTCAGCCCCAGCATTTT CASSYEEGGLFQPQHF NA TRBJ1-5 TRBV6-5 NA
TGTGCCATCAGTGGGGGACAGGGGGCCACAGATACGCAGTATTTT CAISGGQGATDTQYF few TRBJ2-3 TRBV10-3 TRBD1
TGTGCCAGCAGTGAGACAGGGGGCAACACTGAAGCTTTCTTT CASSETGGNTEAFF NA TRBJ1-1 TRBV25-1 TRBD1
TGCAGCGTCGATAACCAGGGGATAGGGCTAGAAGCTTTCTTT CSVDNQGIGLEAFF few TRBJ1-1 TRBV29-1 NA
TGCAGCGTTGAAGCCCAGCGGGGAGAGACCCAGTACTTC CSVEAQRGETQYF NA TRBJ2-5 TRBV29-1 TRBD2
TGTGCCAGCATGGTAGGTTGGAACACTGAAGCTTTCTTT CASMVGWNTEAFF few TRBJ1-1 TRBV27 NA